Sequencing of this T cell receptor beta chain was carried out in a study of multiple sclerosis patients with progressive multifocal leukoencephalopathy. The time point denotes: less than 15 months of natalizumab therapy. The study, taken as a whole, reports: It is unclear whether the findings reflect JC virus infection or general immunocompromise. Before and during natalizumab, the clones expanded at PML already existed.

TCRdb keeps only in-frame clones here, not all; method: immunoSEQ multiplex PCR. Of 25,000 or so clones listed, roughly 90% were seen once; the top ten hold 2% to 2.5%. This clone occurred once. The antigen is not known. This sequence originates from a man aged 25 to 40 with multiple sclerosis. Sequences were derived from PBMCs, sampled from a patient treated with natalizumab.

The CDR3 reads CASSTSERVYNEQFF. Written as DNA, the CDR3 is TGTGCCAGCAGTACTAGCGAACGAGTCTACAATGAGCAGTTCTTC. The chain joins TRBV7-9 to TRBJ2-1; 7 bases align to TRBD2. This CDR3 is 15 amino acids long. The V gene's germline CDR1 is SEHNR and CDR2 FQNEAQ (reference sequence). With V trimmed by 6 bases and J by 3 bases, 8 bases remained unmatched. The full variable domain, in which reference TRBV7-9 and TRBJ2-1 provide the parts outside the CDR3, is DTGVSQNPRHKITKRGQNVTFRCDPISEHNRLYWYRQTLGQGPEFLTYFQNEAQLEKSRLLSDRFSAERPKGSFSTLEIQRTEQGDSAMYLCASSTSERVYNEQFFGPGTRLTVL.